A selection of T cell receptor beta chains follows, all from one sample in a study of T-cell reconstitution after alpha-beta-depleted transplantation in children. One entry per CDR3 protein results from TCRdb running MiXCR on the PCR reads. The table shows about 980,000 distinct CDR3 sequences, with 25% to 30% occurring only once. This specimen was PBMCs, mostly from graft donor cells, taken 360 days after TCRalphabeta/CD19-depleted stem cell transplant. All receptors come from a boy younger than two who had a stem cell transplant for SCID, so the T cells may come from the graft donor. The CDR3 runs from the conserved cysteine through the conserved F or W. D genes are given only for firm matches. Not all rows give a size; the values are once, few, many and, for expanded clones, a class.

j_call d_call v_call clone_size cdr3_aa cdr3_nt
TRBJ2-4 . TRBV12-3/TRBV12-4 many CASSLLAAKNIQYF TGTGCCAGCAGTTTATTGGCAGCCAAAAACATTCAGTACTTC
TRBJ1-2 . TRBV4-1 . CASSPLSPRQAGYTF TGCGCCAGCAGCCCCCTATCCCCTCGACAGGCTGGCTACACCTTC
TRBJ2-6 . TRBV11-2 . CASSTETASGANVLTF TGTGCCAGCAGCACCGAAACGGCGTCTGGGGCCAACGTCCTGACTTTC
TRBJ1-5 . TRBV28 few CASSNITGIGNQPQHF TGTGCCAGCAGTAACATCACAGGGATCGGCAATCAGCCCCAGCATTTT
TRBJ2-5 . TRBV28 . CASSETPGSHWETQYF TGTGCCAGCAGTGAAACTCCGGGGTCGCATTGGGAGACCCAGTACTTC
TRBJ1-6 . TRBV5-1 few CASSLEANSYNSPLHF TGCGCCAGCAGCTTGGAAGCCAACTCCTATAATTCACCCCTCCACTTT
TRBJ2-2 . TRBV5-4 . CASSLASGTNTGELFF TGTGCCAGCAGCTTGGCGTCAGGGACGAACACCGGGGAGCTGTTTTTT
TRBJ2-5 TRBD2 TRBV20-1 few CSARDLTGGTTQYF TGCAGTGCTAGAGATTTAACGGGGGGGACGACCCAGTACTTC
TRBJ2-1 . TRBV12-3/TRBV12-4 once CASTPVGGPYNEQFF TGTGCCAGCACCCCCGTTGGGGGTCCCTACAATGAGCAGTTCTTC
TRBJ1-1 . TRBV2 few CASTPQGKGSTEAFF TGTGCCAGCACACCACAAGGGAAGGGGAGCACTGAAGCTTTCTTT
TRBJ2-5 . TRBV20-1 few CSARDRVQQETQYF TGCAGTGCTAGAGATCGAGTGCAACAAGAGACCCAGTACTTC
TRBJ2-5 . TRBV15 large CATSRLWRGHLYQETQYF TGTGCCACCAGCAGACTTTGGAGGGGGCATCTATACCAAGAGACCCAGTACTTC
TRBJ2-5 . TRBV20-1 . CSASPGQLGETQYF TGCAGTGCTAGTCCCGGGCAGCTCGGGGAGACCCAGTACTTC
TRBJ1-1 . TRBV12-3/TRBV12-4 . CAARDGGNTEAFF TGTGCCGCCAGGGACGGTGGGAACACTGAAGCTTTCTTT
TRBJ2-7 TRBD1 TRBV12-5 few CASGGGYNTYEQYF TGTGCTAGTGGAGGGGGCTATAACACCTACGAGCAGTACTTC
TRBJ2-5 . TRBV4-2 few CASSQSRGGKETQYF TGTGCCAGCAGCCAATCCAGGGGAGGGAAAGAGACCCAGTACTTC
TRBJ1-1 . TRBV7-9 . CASSLLQDEAFF TGTGCCAGCAGCTTGTTACAAGATGAAGCTTTCTTT
TRBJ2-7 . TRBV12-3/TRBV12-4 few CASSLGRRQGDSYEQYF TGTGCCAGCAGTTTAGGACGAAGGCAAGGGGACTCCTACGAGCAGTACTTC
TRBJ1-2 TRBD1 TRBV5-1 . CASRTGAAGYYGYTF TGCGCCAGCAGGACAGGGGCGGCAGGTTACTATGGCTACACCTTC
TRBJ1-2 TRBD1 TRBV5-1 . CASSSRQGPNYGYTF TGCGCCAGCAGCTCTAGACAGGGCCCCAACTATGGCTACACCTTC
TRBJ2-1 TRBD2 TRBV20-1 . CSAMSGGDNEQFF TGCAGTGCTATGAGCGGGGGGGACAATGAGCAGTTCTTC
TRBJ2-5 TRBD1 TRBV4-3 . CASSQVGQGARETQYF TGCGCCAGCAGCCAAGTAGGGCAGGGGGCTAGGGAGACCCAGTACTTC
TRBJ1-1 . TRBV6-1 few CASSEYANAMNTEAFF TGTGCCAGCAGTGAATATGCCAATGCGATGAACACTGAAGCTTTCTTT
TRBJ2-3 . TRBV5-1 . CASSFHRDRDPGTRPITDTQYF TGCGCCAGCAGCTTCCACCGGGACAGGGACCCCGGGACTAGGCCGATCACAGATACGCAGTATTTT
TRBJ2-7 . TRBV10-2 few CASAGIGRGVVDF TGCGCCAGCGCGGGTATAGGCAGGGGCGTGGTGGACTTC
TRBJ2-2 . TRBV5-1 . CASSFDLAFTGELFF TGCGCCAGCAGCTTCGATCTAGCGTTCACCGGGGAGCTGTTTTTT
TRBJ2-5 . TRBV28 . CASGYPKETQYF TGTGCCAGCGGATACCCTAAGGAGACCCAGTACTTC
TRBJ1-1 . TRBV21-1 . CASSILWQVGNTEAFF TGTGCCAGCAGCATCCTTTGGCAGGTGGGGAACACTGAAGCTTTCTTT
TRBJ2-5 TRBD1 TRBV5-1 few CASSLPQGAQETQYF TGCGCCAGCAGCCTCCCGCAGGGGGCACAAGAGACCCAGTACTTC
TRBJ2-1 TRBD1 TRBV7-9 . CASSLGTGENNEQFF TGTGCCAGCAGCTTAGGGACAGGGGAGAACAATGAGCAGTTCTTC
TRBJ1-2 . TRBV5-1 . CASSMRNSDGYTF TGCGCCAGCAGCATGAGAAATTCTGACGGCTACACCTTC
TRBJ2-1 TRBD1 TRBV5-6 few CASRGQGNEQFF TGTGCCAGCAGGGGACAGGGGAATGAGCAGTTCTTC
TRBJ1-2 . TRBV4-1 . CASSHFGLHYGYTF TGCGCCAGCAGCCACTTCGGACTGCACTATGGCTACACCTTC
TRBJ2-5 . TRBV28 . CASSWPGLRKETQYF TGTGCCAGCAGTTGGCCCGGTCTCCGGAAAGAGACCCAGTACTTC
TRBJ2-7 TRBD2 TRBV12-3/TRBV12-4 . CASSRRGVYEQYF TGTGCCAGCAGTAGGCGGGGGGTCTACGAGCAGTACTTC
TRBJ2-5 . TRBV5-1 few CASAYPARKETQYF TGCGCCAGCGCTTACCCGGCACGTAAAGAGACCCAGTACTTC
TRBJ2-7 . TRBV7-2 . CASSLWPSGLSYEQYF TGTGCCAGCAGCTTGTGGCCTTCCGGCCTCTCCTACGAGCAGTACTTC
TRBJ2-7 . TRBV29-1 few CSVAGGYEQYF TGCAGCGTTGCTGGGGGTTACGAGCAGTACTTC
TRBJ2-5 TRBD2 TRBV20-1 few CSARGRGGGGSQETQYF TGCAGTGCTAGAGGACGAGGCGGGGGGGGGTCTCAAGAGACCCAGTACTTC
TRBJ1-1 . TRBV12-3/TRBV12-4 . CASSPRRQMNTEAFF TGTGCCAGCAGCCCGCGGCGGCAGATGAACACTGAAGCTTTCTTT
TRBJ2-5 . TRBV20-1 few CSASGARVGQETQYF TGCAGTGCTAGTGGGGCTCGGGTCGGGCAAGAGACCCAGTACTTC
TRBJ1-1 . TRBV5-1 few CASTMGEAGTEAFF TGCGCCAGTACGATGGGCGAGGCTGGCACTGAAGCTTTCTTT
TRBJ2-7 . TRBV20-1 few CSAGWGAIGYEQYF TGCAGTGCTGGTTGGGGGGCTATTGGCTACGAGCAGTACTTC
TRBJ2-3 TRBD1 TRBV29-1 . CSVQLPGQGEADTQYF TGCAGCGTCCAGCTACCGGGACAGGGGGAGGCAGATACGCAGTATTTT
TRBJ2-5 . TRBV7-9 . CASSLYGRGGETQYF TGTGCCAGCAGCTTATACGGGAGAGGGGGAGAGACCCAGTACTTC
TRBJ2-2 . TRBV4-2 once CASSPRQGKGTGELFF TGTGCCAGCAGCCCGCGGCAGGGGAAGGGCACCGGGGAGCTGTTTTTT
TRBJ2-3 TRBD2 TRBV12-3/TRBV12-4 . CASTKLFALAGTGTQYF TGTGCCAGCACCAAATTATTTGCCCTAGCGGGTACAGGTACGCAGTATTTT
TRBJ2-7 . TRBV7-8 . CASSLALPGHLYEQYF TGTGCCAGCAGCTTAGCTCTTCCGGGACACCTCTACGAGCAGTACTTC
TRBJ2-7 . TRBV4-1 . CASRRLLQGGSYEQYF TGCGCCAGCAGACGACTACTACAGGGAGGCTCCTACGAGCAGTACTTC
TRBJ2-1 . TRBV7-2 . CASSSPARGEQFF TGTGCCAGCAGCTCACCGGCTCGGGGTGAGCAGTTCTTC
TRBJ2-1 . TRBV5-5 . CASSLTRGPYNEQFF TGTGCCAGCAGCTTGACCCGGGGGCCCTACAATGAGCAGTTCTTC
TRBJ2-7 . TRBV6-6 . CASTYGPTGGGYF TGTGCCAGCACTTACGGGCCAACAGGAGGGGGGTACTTC
TRBJ1-2 TRBD1 TRBV20-1 . CSARRTGPNYGYTF TGCAGTGCTAGACGGACAGGCCCTAACTATGGCTACACCTTC
TRBJ2-3 TRBD2 TRBV9 . CASSVLPGLAGGDTQYF TGTGCCAGCAGCGTTCTCCCGGGACTAGCGGGGGGAGATACGCAGTATTTT
TRBJ2-3 TRBD2 TRBV29-1 few CSALDNGASGFRAQYF TGCAGCGCTCTTGACAACGGGGCTAGCGGCTTTAGGGCCCAGTATTTT
TRBJ1-1 . TRBV12-3/TRBV12-4 few CASRLRQAEAFF TGTGCCAGCAGACTAAGACAGGCTGAAGCTTTCTTT
TRBJ2-5 . TRBV13 . CASSLGLSLGETQYF TGTGCCAGCAGCTTAGGGCTGAGCCTTGGGGAGACCCAGTACTTC